Shown below are 6 T cell receptor beta chains from a single sample sequenced in a study of blood T cells in healthy people across ages. The use of a sample-barcoded 5' primer and a J-beta primer mix characterized a second PCR of about 7 to 12 cycles. TCRdb re-derived calls from the 5' RACE reads in MiXCR, one entry per CDR3 protein. Of some 1,800,000 distinct CDR3 sequences in the sample, roughly 43% were seen once. Sequenced: blood. The origin of the receptors is a human donor in good health.

The CDR3 coding sequence is TGCGCCAGCGGGGGGCCACCAGACTATGGCTACACCTTC. Translation gives CASGGPPDYGYTF. This chain connects TRBV4-3 to TRBJ1-2, with a tentative D call TRBD1 (6 bases). V was cut by 8 bases and J by 3 bases, with 13 bases left in between. The CDR3 sequence is 13 residues long. Per the germline V gene, CDR1 is LGHNA and CDR2 is YSLEER.

This clonotype appeared a few times. This chain connects TRBV4-1 to TRBJ1-1; D uncertain. Germline lookup yields CDR1 MGHRA and CDR2 YSYEKL. The CDR3 contains 15 residues. Trimming pared 0 bases from V and 0 bases from J, leaving 8 bases between. The CDR3 spells CASSQDNGLNTEAFF. In DNA form, the CDR3 reads TGCGCCAGCAGCCAAGATAATGGACTGAACACTGAAGCTTTCTTT.

This clonotype appeared a few times. The rearrangement joins TRBV5-1 to TRBJ2-1; 9 positions agree with TRBD1. V gave up 3 bases and J gave up 9 bases; unmatched junction bases: 10. From germline, CDR1 is SGHRS and CDR2 YFSETQ. The length of the CDR3 is 15 residues. CDR3 DNA sequence: TGCGCCAGCAGCTGGACAGTGACAGGGGGAGGTGAGCAGTTCTTC. Translating it yields CASSWTVTGGGEQFF.

This sequence joins TRBV3-1 and TRBJ2-3; D not certain. The CDR3 runs 15 residues. The germline V gene encodes CDR1 LGHDT and CDR2 YNNKEL (reference sequence). Trimming took 1 base from V and 4 from J, leaving 12 bases between them. DNA for the CDR3: TGTGCCAGCAGCCAAGGGTGGGGTTCGCCAGATACGCAGTATTTT. Its protein is CASSQGWGSPDTQYF.

V and J are TRBV9 and TRBJ1-5; TRBD1 might be the D (5 bases). The CDR3 has 14 residues. With 1 base removed from V and 4 bases from J, the gap between germline ends came to 9 bases. Germline V gene lookup returns CDR1 SGDLS and CDR2 YYNGEE. CDR3 residues: CASSVWAGNQPQHF. The CDR3 DNA sequence: TGTGCCAGCAGCGTATGGGCAGGGAATCAGCCCCAGCATTTT.

The rearrangement links TRBV5-1 to TRBJ2-1, with TRBD2 identical over 7 bases. This CDR3 has 15 amino acids. CDR1 is SGHRS and CDR2 is YFSETQ in the germline V gene. The trim removed 0 bases at V and 8 bases at J, leaving 8 bases unmatched. Here the CDR3 reads CASSLATSSGDEQFF. CDR3 nucleotides: TGCGCCAGCAGCTTGGCGACTAGCAGTGGGGATGAGCAGTTCTTC.